These T cell receptor beta chains were read from a single sample in a study of blood T cell repertoires in COVID-19. The assay was immunoSEQ multiplex PCR, and TCRdb's table has in-frame clones only and misses some. The table includes 28,000 or so clones, more than 70% detected once. Sequenced sample: peripheral blood. All receptors derive from a human donor in a cohort sampled during active COVID-19. Both conserved end residues are part of each CDR3. The D gene is left open where the match is weak.

j_call: TRBJ2-7; d_call: TRBD1; v_call: TRBV5-6; cdr3_nt: TGTGCCAGCAGCCGACCAGGACAGGCGACGTACGAGCAGTACTTC; cdr3_aa: CASSRPGQATYEQYF
j_call: TRBJ2-7; d_call: TRBD1; v_call: TRBV5-1; cdr3_nt: TGCGCCAGCAGCCCCCGGACAGGCTCGGGCGAGCAGTACTTC; cdr3_aa: CASSPRTGSGEQYF
j_call: TRBJ1-1; d_call: TRBD1; v_call: TRBV12-3/TRBV12-4; cdr3_nt: TGTGCCAGCAGTACCAGACAGGGGGGTTCTTTCTTT; cdr3_aa: CASSTRQGGSFF
j_call: TRBJ2-2; d_call: TRBD2; v_call: TRBV4-1; cdr3_nt: TGCGCCAGCAGCCCGACTCCTCTCCAGCGGGGGGACCCCACGGGCACCGGGGAGCTGTTTTTT; cdr3_aa: CASSPTPLQRGDPTGTGELFF
j_call: TRBJ1-5; d_call: NA; v_call: TRBV19; cdr3_nt: TGTGCCAGTAGTATTGATCCGGGGGTTAGCAATCAGCCCCAGCATTTT; cdr3_aa: CASSIDPGVSNQPQHF
j_call: TRBJ2-7; d_call: TRBD2; v_call: TRBV2; cdr3_nt: TGTGCCAGCACCCCTAGCGGGAGGGCCACCTACGAGCAGTACTTC; cdr3_aa: CASTPSGRATYEQYF
j_call: TRBJ2-5; d_call: TRBD2; v_call: TRBV5-1; cdr3_nt: TGCGCCGGTTCGACTAGCGGAGATATCCAAGAGACCCAGTACTTC; cdr3_aa: CAGSTSGDIQETQYF
j_call: TRBJ1-5; d_call: TRBD1; v_call: TRBV7-9; cdr3_nt: TGTGCCAGCAGCTCTGACAGGGATGAGCAGCCCCAGCATTTT; cdr3_aa: CASSSDRDEQPQHF
j_call: TRBJ2-7; d_call: TRBD1; v_call: TRBV7-9; cdr3_nt: TGTGCCAGCAGCTTATTGGGGACAGCGTCCTACGAGCAGTACTTC; cdr3_aa: CASSLLGTASYEQYF
j_call: TRBJ2-3; d_call: NA; v_call: TRBV4-2; cdr3_nt: TGTGCCAGCAGCCAAGATCCCGGGACTCGAGCCTCGCAGTATTTT; cdr3_aa: CASSQDPGTRASQYF
j_call: TRBJ1-1; d_call: NA; v_call: TRBV30; cdr3_nt: TGTGCCTGGAGTGTTTGGGGAGGAGGCACTGAAGCTTTCTTT; cdr3_aa: CAWSVWGGGTEAFF
j_call: TRBJ2-3; d_call: NA; v_call: TRBV5-1; cdr3_nt: TGCGCCAGCAGCTTGGCGGCGGACACAGATACGCAGTATTTT; cdr3_aa: CASSLAADTDTQYF
j_call: TRBJ1-1; d_call: NA; v_call: TRBV7-9; cdr3_nt: TGTGCCAGCAGCTCGAGGGACTTAAACACTGAAGCTTTCTTT; cdr3_aa: CASSSRDLNTEAFF
j_call: TRBJ2-4; d_call: TRBD2; v_call: TRBV7-2; cdr3_nt: TGTGCCAGCAGCTTAGGGGGGGGACTAGCGGGCAAAAACATTCAGTACTTC; cdr3_aa: CASSLGGGLAGKNIQYF
j_call: TRBJ2-2; d_call: NA; v_call: TRBV2; cdr3_nt: TGTGCCAGCAAGCGGCAGGGGCCTACTCTCTTCACCGGGGAGCTGTTTTTT; cdr3_aa: CASKRQGPTLFTGELFF
j_call: TRBJ1-2; d_call: NA; v_call: TRBV28; cdr3_nt: TGTGCCAGCAGCTACGGTACGGACTATGGCTACACCTTC; cdr3_aa: CASSYGTDYGYTF
j_call: TRBJ2-5; d_call: TRBD2; v_call: TRBV10-1; cdr3_nt: TGCGCCAGCAGATCTAGCGGGGGCCATCAAGAGACCCAGTACTTC; cdr3_aa: CASRSSGGHQETQYF
j_call: TRBJ2-3; d_call: TRBD2; v_call: TRBV27; cdr3_nt: TGTGCCAGCAGTTTATCTTATCGGCGGGAGTCCACAGATACGCAGTATTTT; cdr3_aa: CASSLSYRRESTDTQYF
j_call: TRBJ1-4; d_call: TRBD1; v_call: TRBV5-1; cdr3_nt: TGCGCCAGCAGCTCCCACCTTGGACAGGGGGATGAAAAACTGTTTTTT; cdr3_aa: CASSSHLGQGDEKLFF
j_call: TRBJ2-3; d_call: NA; v_call: TRBV7-2; cdr3_nt: TGTGCCAGCAGCTTAGTTATTTACACAGATACGCAGTATTTT; cdr3_aa: CASSLVIYTDTQYF
j_call: TRBJ1-2; d_call: NA; v_call: TRBV15; cdr3_nt: TGTGCCACCAGCAGCCTTTTAACCTGGCAGAACTATGGCTACACCTTC; cdr3_aa: CATSSLLTWQNYGYTF
j_call: TRBJ1-2; d_call: TRBD1; v_call: TRBV4-3; cdr3_nt: TGCGCCAGCAGCCAAGATGGCGGGACAGGGAACTATGGCTACACCTTC; cdr3_aa: CASSQDGGTGNYGYTF
j_call: TRBJ2-7; d_call: NA; v_call: TRBV5-1; cdr3_nt: TGCGCCAGCAGCTTGGACGGTTTCTACGAGCAGTACTTC; cdr3_aa: CASSLDGFYEQYF
j_call: TRBJ2-1; d_call: TRBD2; v_call: TRBV7-9; cdr3_nt: TGTGCCAGCAGCTCCACACCGGGACTAGGCTCCTACAATGAGCAGTTCTTC; cdr3_aa: CASSSTPGLGSYNEQFF
j_call: TRBJ1-5; d_call: TRBD1; v_call: TRBV5-8; cdr3_nt: TGTGCCAGCAGCAACGACAGGGGCCGACGTCAGCCCCAGCATTTT; cdr3_aa: CASSNDRGRRQPQHF